This entry lists 24 T cell receptor beta chains sequenced from one sample in a study of T cells in Graves' hyperthyroidism and ophthalmopathy. RNA transcripts served as the template for amplifying TCR beta CDR3 regions. TCR CDR3 underwent first-round RT-PCR with the HTBI primer set. TCRdb re-analysed the multiplex PCR reads in MiXCR, keeping a single row per CDR3 protein. Among approximately 740,000 distinct CDR3 sequences, around 13% were seen once, and the ten largest hold more than 8.5%. Sequenced material: blood. The receptors shown here come from a woman between 18 and 29 years old with Graves' hyperthyroidism.

This clonotype was seen a few times. The chain joins TRBV15 to TRBJ2-1, with TRBD1 matching over 8 bases. Germline CDR1 reads LNHNV; CDR2 reads YYDKDF (reference sequence). The V gene end was trimmed by 3 bases and the J gene end by 4 bases; junction bases not matched to a gene: 23. The CDR3 runs to 21 residues. This CDR3 reads CATSSPGPGQGGPRTYNEQFF. As DNA, the CDR3 is TGTGCCACCAGCAGTCCCGGGCCCGGACAGGGAGGCCCGAGGACATACAATGAGCAGTTCTTC.

This clonotype was recorded a few times. The gene calls are TRBV6-4 and TRBJ2-7; 11 bases fit TRBD2. CDR1 MRHNA and CDR2 SNTAGT come from the germline V gene. V shed 3 bases, J shed 2 bases, and the junction held 6 bases outside the gene matches. The CDR3 is 16 amino acids. The CDR3 DNA is TGTGCCAGCAGTGAGGATCCTAGCGGGGGGCCCTACGAGCAGTACTTC. Protein sequence: CASSEDPSGGPYEQYF.

This clonotype was observed at least ten times. V and J are TRBV7-8 and TRBJ1-5; possibly TRBD1 for D (5 bases). CDR1 is SGHVS, CDR2 FQNEAQ, per germline. The CDR3 runs 14 residues. Trimming stripped 4 bases from V and 4 bases from J, with 11 bases between. The CDR3 bases are TGTGCCAGCAGCTATACAGGTGCAAATCAGCCCCAGCATTTT. Residues: CASSYTGANQPQHF. Drawing the rest from reference TRBV7-8 and TRBJ1-5, the complete variable domain is GAGVSQSPRYKVAKRGQDVALRCDPISGHVSLFWYQQALGQGPEFLTYFQNEAQLDKSGLPSDRFFAERPEGSVSTLKIQRTQQEDSAVYLCASSYTGANQPQHFGDGTRLSIL.

This clonotype was recorded many times. V and J are TRBV5-8 and TRBJ2-7; tentative D call: TRBD2 (5 bases). Trimming shortened V by 3 bases and J by 2 bases, and 15 bases separated the two germline ends. The CDR3 has 15 residues. Germline V lookup: CDR1 SGHTS, CDR2 YDEGEE. DNA of the CDR3: TGTGCCAGCAGCTCCTCCCTGGAGAGGGCCTACGAGCAGTACTTC. This translates into CASSSSLERAYEQYF.

Ten or more counts support this clonotype. The chain joins TRBV20-1 to TRBJ2-1; TRBD2 matches 9 bases. CDR1 and CDR2 (germline): DFQATT, SNEGSKA (reference sequence). The ends lost 4 bases at V and 5 bases at J; junction bases unmatched: 9. The CDR3 totals 15 residues. The CDR3 DNA reads TGCAGTGCTACATCCCCTAGCGGGAACCACAATGAGCAGTTCTTC. Translation: CSATSPSGNHNEQFF.

This clonotype was seen at least ten times. This chain links TRBV5-8 with TRBJ2-7; weak D call: TRBD2 (5 bases). Trimming shortened V by 0 bases and J by 6 bases, and 16 bases separated the two germline ends. Germline loops: CDR1 SGHTS, CDR2 YDEGEE. This CDR3 is built from 15 residues. The CDR3 protein is CASSLVRGSALEQYF. DNA for the CDR3: TGTGCCAGCAGCTTGGTTCGGGGAAGTGCGCTCGAGCAGTACTTC.

CDR3 sequence reads: CASSQWRTSGDSYNEQFF. CDR3 coding DNA: TGTGCCAGCAGTCAGTGGCGGACTAGCGGAGACTCCTACAATGAGCAGTTCTTC. The rearrangement uses TRBV25-1 and TRBJ2-1; TRBD2 matches 10 bases. The CDR3 has 18 amino acids. Germline CDR1 reads MGHDK; CDR2 reads SYGVNS. V dropped 5 bases and J dropped 0; count of bases not matched to a gene: 10.

The J gene is TRBJ2-7, the V gene TRBV10-3, with 12 bases matching TRBD2. Germline assignment: CDR1 ENHRY and CDR2 SYGVKD. The CDR3 is made up of 16 amino acids. Losses at the gene ends were 4 bases for V and 5 bases for J; bases not matched to a gene: 9. This chain's CDR3 is CAISGPTSGRYDEQYF. DNA for the CDR3: TGTGCCATCAGTGGGCCGACTAGCGGGAGATACGACGAGCAGTACTTC.

This clonotype showed up many times. This chain links TRBV4-1 with TRBJ1-1; 8 bases align to TRBD1. The CDR3 covers 16 residues. Germline V gene data show CDR1 as MGHRA and CDR2 as YSYEKL. Trimming at V came to 2 bases and at J to 4 bases, leaving 9 bases not matched to a gene. This chain's CDR3 is CASSQPRQGRGTEAFF. CDR3 sequence (DNA): TGCGCCAGCAGCCAACCCCGACAGGGGCGGGGCACTGAAGCTTTCTTT.

On this clonotype: Sequence at one end of the junction differs from germline and may be a read error. The chain couples TRBV19 to TRBJ2-2; D is tentatively TRBD1 or TRBD2 (5 bases each). Germline loops: CDR1 LNHDA, CDR2 SQIVND (reference sequence). The CDR3 runs 17 residues. CDR3 residues: CASRRTGAGNNTGKLFF. Written as DNA, the CDR3 is TGTGCCAGTAGGAGAACCGGGGCAGGGAATAACACCGGGAAGCTGTTTTTT.

This clonotype was seen many times. CDR3 region: CASSPSGPKGETQYF. The CDR3 DNA reads as TGTGCCAGCAGCCCGAGCGGACCTAAGGGAGAGACCCAGTACTTC. The chain employs TRBV11-1 and TRBJ2-5, with a possible D match to TRBD2 (5 bases). V dropped 5 bases and J dropped 4 bases, with 17 bases sitting between them. The CDR3 consists of 15 residues. Germline values: CDR1 SGHAT, CDR2 FQDESV (reference sequence).

This clonotype has more than one count but fewer than ten. The chain joins TRBV20-1 to TRBJ1-2; 8 nucleotides line up with TRBD1. The CDR3 loop spans 16 amino acids. V trimming: 2 bases; J trimming: 8 bases; junction bases outside the gene matches: 16. Germline CDR1 and CDR2: DFQATT and SNEGSKA (reference sequence). The CDR3 protein is CSARSYGRGQGHGYTF. Written as DNA, the CDR3 is TGCAGTGCTAGATCTTACGGGCGTGGACAGGGTCACGGCTACACCTTC.

V usage is TRBV20-1 and J usage is TRBJ2-1; 9 bases fit TRBD2. In germline, CDR1 is DFQATT, CDR2 SNEGSKA (reference sequence). V shed 5 bases, J shed 8 bases, and the junction held 16 bases outside the gene matches. The CDR3 has 16 amino acids. CDR3 bases: TGCAGTGCTTTCCTGGGCGGGAGGGCCTTGATGGATGAGCAGTTCTTC. Its translation is CSAFLGGRALMDEQFF.

This clonotype was detected ten times or more. The chain combines TRBV2 with TRBJ2-1; D is undetermined. The length of the CDR3 is 13 residues. The germline gives CDR1 SNHLY, CDR2 FYNNEI. V gave up 2 bases and J gave up 4 bases, with 6 bases separating them. DNA of the CDR3: TGTGCCAGCAGTGAACTGAATTACAATGAGCAGTTCTTC. Protein product: CASSELNYNEQFF.

This clonotype was seen many times. The rearrangement links TRBV2 to TRBJ2-1, with D uncertain. Germline CDR1 SNHLY, CDR2 FYNNEI. V dropped 5 bases and J dropped 0 bases, with 11 bases sitting between them. The CDR3 length is 15 residues. The CDR3 here is CASSQSASSYNEQFF. The DNA of the CDR3 is TGTGCCAGCAGTCAGAGCGCGAGCTCCTACAATGAGCAGTTCTTC.

This clonotype came up a few times. The gene calls are TRBV9 and TRBJ2-1; TRBD2 agrees at 7 bases. CDR3 length: 19 residues. Germline trimming cut 3 bases from V and 1 base from J; bases unmatched to any gene: 16. Germline V gives CDR1 SGDLS, CDR2 YYNGEE. CDR3 sequence reads: CASSDPREAGEESYNEQFF. The DNA for the CDR3 is TGTGCCAGCAGCGACCCTCGGGAGGCGGGAGAGGAGTCCTACAATGAGCAGTTCTTC.

This clonotype came up many times. The J gene is TRBJ2-2, the V gene TRBV28; possibly TRBD1 for D (5 bases). Germline CDR1 and CDR2: MDHEN and SYDVKM. Trimming pared 7 bases from V and 5 bases from J, leaving 20 bases between. The CDR3 loop spans 16 amino acids. CDR3 residues: CASTGLSPRGTGELFF. In DNA form, the CDR3 reads TGTGCCAGCACAGGGTTAAGTCCCCGTGGGACCGGGGAGCTGTTTTTT.

In its sample, this clonotype was seen many times. V gene TRBV20-1 combines with J gene TRBJ2-3, with 11 bases matching TRBD2. J lost 5 bases, V lost 7 bases, and 8 bases had no gene match. This CDR3 region has 14 residues. The germline V gene has CDR1 DFQATT and CDR2 SNEGSKA (reference sequence). The CDR3 spells CSVPSGRLQDTQYF. The DNA of the CDR3 is TGCAGTGTACCTAGCGGGAGGTTACAAGATACGCAGTATTTT.

The chain joins TRBV12-3 or TRBV12-4 to TRBJ1-1; no reliable D call. The CDR3 totals 12 residues. The V end was cut by 9 bases, the J end by 1 base, with 9 bases between. The CDR3 sequence: CASVKGNTEAFF. CDR3 DNA sequence: TGTGCCAGTGTTAAGGGGAACACTGAAGCTTTCTTT.

In the case of this clonotype: One end of the junction fails to match germline, which may point to a read error. The chain links TRBV12-3 or TRBV12-4 to TRBJ1-1; no clear D gene. This CDR3 is 15 amino acids long. The CDR3 region is CAISESGQEPTEAFF. In nucleotides, the CDR3 is TGTGCCATCAGTGAGTCCGGGCAGGAGCCCACTGAAGCTTTCTTT.

The CDR3 loop reads CATSRKREGGLPGELFF. The DNA for the CDR3 is TGTGCCACCAGCAGAAAGCGGGAGGGCGGATTACCCGGGGAGCTGTTTTTT. The chain employs TRBV15 and TRBJ2-2; 10 bases align to TRBD2. Germline CDR1 reads LNHNV; CDR2 reads YYDKDF (reference sequence). The CDR3 spans 17 residues. Trimming took 2 bases from V and 6 from J; bases not matched to a gene: 9.

This clonotype was recorded many times. J is TRBJ2-7 and V is TRBV6-1, with 9 bases fitting TRBD1. J was trimmed by 4 bases and V by 10 bases; bases with no gene match: 11. The CDR3 runs 14 residues. Germline-derived CDR1 and CDR2 are MNHNS and SASEGT. CDR3 nucleotide sequence: TGTGCCACGAGAGCTACCGGGACAGGGTACGAGCAGTACTTC. The encoded protein is CATRATGTGYEQYF.

This clonotype has ten or more counts. This chain links TRBV6-2 or TRBV6-3 with TRBJ1-1; 8 bases align to TRBD1. The CDR3 sequence is 16 residues long. J gave up 4 bases and V 2 bases, and 9 bases lay outside the gene matches. Germline CDR1 reads MNHEY; CDR2 reads SVGEGT. The CDR3 is CASSYTPQGEGTEAFF. The CDR3 nucleotides are TGTGCCAGCAGTTACACCCCACAGGGGGAGGGCACTGAAGCTTTCTTT.

The CDR3 DNA reads as TGTGCCTGGAGTGGGGGGACTAGCGGGAGAGGGAATGAGCAGTTCTTC. It translates to CAWSGGTSGRGNEQFF. J is TRBJ2-1 and V is TRBV30, with 14 nucleotides matching TRBD2. J gave up 7 bases and V 1 base, and 6 bases lay outside the gene matches. The V gene's germline CDR1 is GTSNPN and CDR2 SVGIG (reference sequence). This CDR3 comprises 16 residues.